This T cell receptor (beta chain) was identified during a study of identical twins. Study results and limitations: The models gave estimates that fell short of the out-of-frame TCR alpha sharing seen in monozygotic twins.

V lost 3 bases and J 5 bases, leaving 20 bases between the germline ends. The CDR3 totals 16 residues. Every one of the donors was a healthy Caucasian. This clonotype was seen a few times. What it recognizes is unknown. Unique molecular identifiers were present on cDNA, and template switching added a universal primer site. In TCRdb, the 5' RACE reads were re-called with MiXCR into one record per CDR3 protein. The data show 450,000 or so distinct CDR3 sequences, around a sixth seen once. This receptor was taken from a man between 50 and 59 years old in good health. The sequenced material came from naive T cells sorted from blood. The chain is built from TRBV12-3 or TRBV12-4 and TRBJ2-7, with TRBD1 as a possible D gene (7 bases). CDR3 sequence: CASSFNGGQRRDEQYF. The CDR3 region has the DNA TGTGCCAGCAGTTTTAACGGGGGACAGCGGAGGGACGAGCAGTACTTC.